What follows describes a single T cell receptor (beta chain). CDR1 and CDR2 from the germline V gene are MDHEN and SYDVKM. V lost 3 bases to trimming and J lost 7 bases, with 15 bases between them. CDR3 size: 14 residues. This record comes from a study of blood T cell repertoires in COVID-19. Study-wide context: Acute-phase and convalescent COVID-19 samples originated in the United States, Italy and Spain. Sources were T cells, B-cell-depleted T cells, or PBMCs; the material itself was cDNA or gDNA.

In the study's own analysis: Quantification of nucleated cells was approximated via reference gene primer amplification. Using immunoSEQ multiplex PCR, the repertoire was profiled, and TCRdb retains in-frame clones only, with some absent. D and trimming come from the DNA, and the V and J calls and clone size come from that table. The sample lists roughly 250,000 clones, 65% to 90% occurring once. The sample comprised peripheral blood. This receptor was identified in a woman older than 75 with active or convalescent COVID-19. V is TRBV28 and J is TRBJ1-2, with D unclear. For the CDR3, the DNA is TGTGCCAGCAGTTTGCGGGAGGCTGAGGGTGGCTACACCTTC. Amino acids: CASSLREAEGGYTF.